Listed below are T cell receptor beta chains from one sample, sequenced in a study of shared clonotypes between healthy human individuals. Produced via immunoSEQ multiplex PCR; TCRdb's table is partial and in-frame only. This table holds over a million clones, about 98.5% found once. The sequenced sample was naive CD4+ T cells sorted from blood. These receptors were collected from a man in his thirties or forties in good health. The CDR3 runs from the conserved cysteine through the conserved F or W. The D gene is left open where the match is weak. Where a row states a size, it is once, few, many or the class of an expanded clone; other rows omit it.

clone size: once
J gene: TRBJ1-1
V gene: TRBV5-1
D gene: -
CDR3 protein: CASSPAGGRNTEAFF
CDR3 DNA: TGCGCCAGCAGCCCCGCCGGCGGCAGGAACACTGAAGCTTTCTTT

clone size: -
J gene: TRBJ2-7
V gene: TRBV25-1
D gene: TRBD1
CDR3 protein: CASEDRVYEQYF
CDR3 DNA: TGTGCCAGCGAAGACAGGGTCTACGAGCAGTACTTC

clone size: -
J gene: TRBJ1-1
V gene: TRBV7-2
D gene: -
CDR3 protein: CASSLLGGLYTEAFF
CDR3 DNA: TGTGCCAGCAGCTTGTTGGGAGGGTTGTACACTGAAGCTTTCTTT

clone size: -
J gene: TRBJ1-5
V gene: TRBV19
D gene: TRBD1
CDR3 protein: CASSGDRRRGYSNQPQHF
CDR3 DNA: TGTGCCAGTAGCGGGGACAGGCGACGAGGATATAGCAATCAGCCCCAGCATTTT

clone size: -
J gene: TRBJ2-7
V gene: TRBV2
D gene: -
CDR3 protein: CASKRLGAGYEQYF
CDR3 DNA: TGTGCCAGCAAGCGACTGGGGGCGGGCTACGAGCAGTACTTC

clone size: -
J gene: TRBJ2-3
V gene: TRBV9
D gene: TRBD2
CDR3 protein: CASSVGTSGGTDTQYF
CDR3 DNA: TGTGCCAGCAGCGTCGGGACTAGCGGGGGCACAGATACGCAGTATTTT

clone size: -
J gene: TRBJ2-7
V gene: TRBV5-1
D gene: TRBD2
CDR3 protein: CASSSSAGAHEQYF
CDR3 DNA: TGCGCCAGCAGTTCGTCAGCGGGAGCCCACGAGCAGTACTTC

clone size: -
J gene: TRBJ2-3
V gene: TRBV28
D gene: TRBD2
CDR3 protein: CASSEPPLAGGPDTQYF
CDR3 DNA: TGTGCCAGCAGTGAACCCCCACTAGCGGGAGGGCCAGATACGCAGTATTTT

clone size: -
J gene: TRBJ2-7
V gene: TRBV11-2
D gene: TRBD1
CDR3 protein: CASSLTGGSEQYF
CDR3 DNA: TGTGCCAGCAGCCTGACAGGGGGGTCCGAGCAGTACTTC

clone size: -
J gene: TRBJ1-1
V gene: TRBV7-2
D gene: -
CDR3 protein: CASSSIDYIAFF
CDR3 DNA: TGTGCCAGCAGCTCCATCGACTACATCGCTTTCTTT

clone size: once
J gene: TRBJ2-3
V gene: TRBV7-8
D gene: TRBD2
CDR3 protein: CASSYRLAWGDTQYF
CDR3 DNA: TGTGCCAGCAGCTACAGACTAGCTTGGGGGGATACGCAGTATTTT

clone size: -
J gene: TRBJ2-7
V gene: TRBV28
D gene: -
CDR3 protein: CARRNPSTGNTYEQYF
CDR3 DNA: TGTGCCAGACGAAACCCCTCGACAGGTAATACCTACGAGCAGTACTTC

clone size: -
J gene: TRBJ1-2
V gene: TRBV5-1
D gene: -
CDR3 protein: CASSPDSFPGYTF
CDR3 DNA: TGCGCCAGCAGCCCCGACAGTTTTCCTGGCTACACCTTC

clone size: -
J gene: TRBJ2-5
V gene: TRBV6-5
D gene: -
CDR3 protein: CASSYRETQYF
CDR3 DNA: TGTGCCAGCAGTTATCGGGAGACCCAGTACTTC

clone size: -
J gene: TRBJ1-1
V gene: TRBV5-1
D gene: -
CDR3 protein: CASSFLAGGLATEAFF
CDR3 DNA: TGCGCCAGCAGCTTTCTGGCAGGCGGCTTGGCCACTGAAGCTTTCTTT

clone size: -
J gene: TRBJ1-2
V gene: TRBV4-2
D gene: -
CDR3 protein: CASSQDGARTYGYTF
CDR3 DNA: TGTGCCAGCAGCCAAGATGGAGCCAGGACCTATGGCTACACCTTC

clone size: -
J gene: TRBJ2-1
V gene: TRBV6-4
D gene: TRBD2
CDR3 protein: CASSGLAGGPNEQFF
CDR3 DNA: TGTGCCAGCAGCGGACTAGCGGGAGGGCCCAATGAGCAGTTCTTC

clone size: -
J gene: TRBJ2-1
V gene: TRBV5-6
D gene: -
CDR3 protein: CASSWGVSRVSYNEQFF
CDR3 DNA: TGTGCCAGCAGTTGGGGAGTAAGCCGTGTCTCCTACAATGAGCAGTTCTTC

clone size: -
J gene: TRBJ2-5
V gene: TRBV15
D gene: -
CDR3 protein: CATSRVSGSQETQYF
CDR3 DNA: TGTGCCACCAGCAGAGTTAGCGGAAGCCAAGAGACCCAGTACTTC

clone size: once
J gene: TRBJ2-5
V gene: TRBV11-2
D gene: TRBD2
CDR3 protein: CASSSGLAGGGQETQYF
CDR3 DNA: TGTGCCAGCAGCTCCGGACTAGCGGGAGGTGGTCAAGAGACCCAGTACTTC

clone size: -
J gene: TRBJ2-2
V gene: TRBV27
D gene: TRBD1
CDR3 protein: CASSPTLPGTGTPSTTGELFF
CDR3 DNA: TGTGCCAGCAGTCCGACTCTTCCGGGGACAGGGACACCATCAACCACCGGGGAGCTGTTTTTT

clone size: -
J gene: TRBJ2-7
V gene: TRBV14
D gene: -
CDR3 protein: CASSQWDYEQYF
CDR3 DNA: TGTGCCAGCAGCCAATGGGACTACGAGCAGTACTTC

clone size: -
J gene: TRBJ2-7
V gene: TRBV5-4
D gene: TRBD2
CDR3 protein: CASSFSSGLSGEQYF
CDR3 DNA: TGTGCCAGCAGCTTCTCTAGCGGACTTTCCGGAGAGCAGTACTTC

clone size: -
J gene: TRBJ1-2
V gene: TRBV6-5
D gene: -
CDR3 protein: CASSYSKQIANYGYTF
CDR3 DNA: TGTGCCAGCAGTTACTCGAAACAGATAGCTAACTATGGCTACACCTTC

clone size: -
J gene: TRBJ1-2
V gene: TRBV27
D gene: -
CDR3 protein: CASSSDWGHGRGYGYTF
CDR3 DNA: TGTGCCAGCAGTTCCGACTGGGGGCATGGACGTGGATATGGCTACACCTTC

clone size: -
J gene: TRBJ2-7
V gene: TRBV10-3
D gene: TRBD2
CDR3 protein: CAISESLGTSHEQYF
CDR3 DNA: TGTGCCATCAGTGAGAGTTTAGGGACTAGCCACGAGCAGTACTTC

clone size: -
J gene: TRBJ2-1
V gene: TRBV28
D gene: TRBD1
CDR3 protein: CASNFPGQGADEQFF
CDR3 DNA: TGTGCCAGCAATTTTCCGGGACAGGGGGCGGATGAGCAGTTCTTC

clone size: -
J gene: TRBJ1-5
V gene: TRBV20-1
D gene: -
CDR3 protein: CSARGGSPQHF
CDR3 DNA: TGCAGTGCTAGAGGGGGGTCGCCCCAGCATTTT

clone size: -
J gene: TRBJ2-3
V gene: TRBV5-1
D gene: -
CDR3 protein: CASSWNSPDTQYF
CDR3 DNA: TGCGCCAGCAGTTGGAATTCCCCAGATACGCAGTATTTT

clone size: -
J gene: TRBJ2-7
V gene: TRBV7-9
D gene: -
CDR3 protein: CASSLQTPYEQYF
CDR3 DNA: TGTGCCAGCAGCCTCCAGACCCCCTACGAGCAGTACTTC

clone size: -
J gene: TRBJ2-7
V gene: TRBV4-1
D gene: TRBD1
CDR3 protein: CASSQDPPGGLTYEQYF
CDR3 DNA: TGCGCCAGCAGCCAAGATCCTCCAGGGGGCCTTACCTACGAGCAGTACTTC

clone size: -
J gene: TRBJ1-5
V gene: TRBV4-1
D gene: TRBD1
CDR3 protein: CASSQDHAGGHQPQHF
CDR3 DNA: TGCGCCAGCAGCCAAGATCACGCAGGGGGCCATCAGCCCCAGCATTTT

clone size: -
J gene: TRBJ1-1
V gene: TRBV19
D gene: -
CDR3 protein: CASIEGGQLNTEAFF
CDR3 DNA: TGTGCCAGTATCGAGGGGGGGCAGTTGAACACTGAAGCTTTCTTT